Sequencing of this T cell receptor beta chain was carried out in a study of response to subunit inactivated influenza vaccine. TCRdb independently ran MiXCR on the RT-PCR reads; one entry per CDR3 protein. The sample has 150,000 to 200,000 distinct CDR3 sequences, more than 10% seen once. In its sample, this clonotype was seen a few times. In addition, the sample was reused for a study of T cells expressing NK-cell markers. That paper adds: Synthesis of TCR beta cDNA relied on 5'RACE template switching carrying UMIs. Sorted CD3+CD56+NKG2C+, CD3+CD56+NKG2C- and CD3+CD56-NKG2C+ T cells provided the TCR beta repertoires. NKG2C+ dominant clonotypes from 6 or 7 donors made up roughly 1.0-7.0% of CD8+ T cells. Also leading the CD3+CD56-NKG2C+ fraction in a few donors were these clonotypes.

This sequence was found in a man aged 45-60 years who received an inactivated influenza vaccine. The sequencing used CD8+ T cells sorted from PBMCs, collected 11 to 12 days after vaccination.

The CDR3 loop reads CASQPDYSGDTQYF. CDR3 DNA sequence: TGTGCCAGTCAACCGGACTATTCTGGGGATACGCAGTATTTT. The rearrangement joins TRBV11-2 to TRBJ2-3, with D perhaps TRBD2 (6 bases). The V gene lost 9 bases and the J gene lost 6 bases, with 19 bases spanning the gap. Looked up from germline, CDR1 is SGHAT and CDR2 is FQNNGV. The CDR3 has 14 amino acids.